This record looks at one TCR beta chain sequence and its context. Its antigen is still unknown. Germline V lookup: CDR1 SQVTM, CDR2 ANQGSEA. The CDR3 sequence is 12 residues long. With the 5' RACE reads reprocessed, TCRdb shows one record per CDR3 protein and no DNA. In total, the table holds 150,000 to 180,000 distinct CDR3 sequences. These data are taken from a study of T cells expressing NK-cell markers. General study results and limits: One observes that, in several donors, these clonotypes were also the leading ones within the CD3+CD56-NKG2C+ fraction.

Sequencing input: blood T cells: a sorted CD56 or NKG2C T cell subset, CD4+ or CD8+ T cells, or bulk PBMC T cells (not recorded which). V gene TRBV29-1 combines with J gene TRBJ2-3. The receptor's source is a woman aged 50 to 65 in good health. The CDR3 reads CSVEVGGDTQYF.